Shown below are 10 T cell receptor beta chains from a single sample sequenced in a study of spatial heterogeneity in lung cancer. Documented time point: blood at routine non-recurrence follow-up after resection. Sequencing covered unsorted whole RNA taken from tumor, nontumor lung or frozen PBMC. A single record per CDR3 protein comes from TCRdb applying MiXCR to the 5' RACE reads. The sample contains about 120,000 distinct CDR3 sequences, approximately 12% of which appear only once. The source was PBMCs, collected at follow-up. These receptors were taken from a male donor with early-stage non-small cell lung cancer.

The chain recombines TRBV3-1 with TRBJ2-1, with D possibly matching TRBD1 (7 bases). Trimming took off 4 bases at V and 7 bases at J, with 20 bases between the two ends. CDR3 length equals 16 residues. Germline assignment: CDR1 LGHDT and CDR2 YNNKEL (reference sequence). CDR3 nucleotides: TGTGCCAGCAGCCGCCGAGGAGGGGGCCTACTTAATGAGCAGTTCTTC. Its translation is CASSRRGGGLLNEQFF.

Ten or more counts support this clonotype. V and J are TRBV7-9 and TRBJ1-5; no clear D. The V gene's germline CDR1 is SEHNR and CDR2 FQNEAQ (reference sequence). CDR3 length: 13 residues. V was pared by 1 base and J by 6 bases, with 7 bases between. CDR3: CASSLESPQPQHF. CDR3 DNA sequence: TGTGCCAGCAGCTTAGAATCACCTCAGCCCCAGCATTTT.

This clonotype has just a few counts. The V gene is TRBV10-3, the J gene TRBJ1-4; D unresolved. Between the trimmed V and J ends, which lost 0 bases and 3 bases, there was a span of 17 bases. Per germline, CDR1 ENHRY and CDR2 SYGVKD. The CDR3 consists of 18 residues. CDR3 nucleotide sequence: TGTGCCATCAGTGAGTCGTGGAGGAGGAAGAATCCTAATGAAAAACTGTTTTTT. Its translation is CAISESWRRKNPNEKLFF.

This clonotype has just a few counts. The chain couples TRBV10-3 to TRBJ2-2; TRBD2 matches 10 bases. This CDR3 is 14 amino acids long. Per the germline V gene, CDR1 is ENHRY and CDR2 is SYGVKD. Trimming at V came to 11 bases and at J to 2 bases, leaving 5 bases not matched to a gene. The CDR3 spells CAGGTSDNTGELFF. The CDR3 coding sequence is TGTGCCGGGGGGACTAGCGACAACACCGGGGAGCTGTTTTTT.

This clonotype turned up a few times. The DNA of the CDR3 is TGTGCCAGCAGTCGGGAAATAGGAGAGACCCAGTACTTC. Its protein product is CASSREIGETQYF. This rearrangement joins TRBV25-1 to TRBJ2-5, with D maybe TRBD2 (5 bases). Trimming took 5 bases from V and 4 from J, leaving 11 bases between them. This CDR3 has 13 amino acids. Germline loops: CDR1 MGHDK, CDR2 SYGVNS.

This clonotype was seen repeatedly, ten times or more. The genes are TRBV7-2 and TRBJ1-1; the D is unclear. Trimming took off 1 base at V and 0 bases at J, with 6 bases between the two ends. From germline, CDR1 is SGHTA and CDR2 FQGNSA. The CDR3 runs to 14 residues. CDR3: CASSLELMNTEAFF. In DNA, the CDR3 is TGTGCCAGCAGCTTAGAACTTATGAACACTGAAGCTTTCTTT.

This rearrangement joins TRBV28 to TRBJ1-2; a possible D gene is TRBD1 (5 bases). This CDR3 comprises 14 residues. CDR1 MDHEN and CDR2 SYDVKM come from the germline V gene. V lost 2 bases, J lost 8 bases, and 15 bases lay in between. The CDR3 loop reads CASSLPSDRFGYTF. The CDR3 DNA is TGTGCCAGCAGTTTACCCTCCGACAGATTCGGCTACACCTTC.

V is TRBV6-5 and J is TRBJ1-6, with D uncertain. V dropped 2 bases and J dropped 8 bases, with 13 bases sitting between them. Germline CDR1 reads MNHEY; CDR2 reads SVGAGI. The CDR3 length is 15 residues. The CDR3 protein is CASSYRRPPHSPLHF. The DNA for the CDR3 is TGTGCCAGCAGTTACCGGAGGCCCCCACATTCACCCCTCCACTTT.

The chain couples TRBV5-1 to TRBJ1-1; D gene uncertain. CDR3 length: 13 residues. With 4 bases removed from V and 3 bases from J, the gap between germline ends came to 10 bases. Germline V gene data show CDR1 as SGHRS and CDR2 as YFSETQ. The CDR3 DNA reads as TGCGCCAGCAGCCCCACCGGGGACACTGAAGCTTTCTTT. It translates to CASSPTGDTEAFF.

This clonotype was seen a few times. CDR3 DNA: TGTGCCAGCAGGGGACAGGGGGGCGATTCACCCCTCCACTTT. This codes for CASRGQGGDSPLHF. The chain links TRBV6-1 to TRBJ1-6; 11 positions match TRBD1. The trim removed 6 bases at V and 8 bases at J, leaving 3 bases unmatched. This CDR3 is built from 14 residues. Germline assignment: CDR1 MNHNS and CDR2 SASEGT.